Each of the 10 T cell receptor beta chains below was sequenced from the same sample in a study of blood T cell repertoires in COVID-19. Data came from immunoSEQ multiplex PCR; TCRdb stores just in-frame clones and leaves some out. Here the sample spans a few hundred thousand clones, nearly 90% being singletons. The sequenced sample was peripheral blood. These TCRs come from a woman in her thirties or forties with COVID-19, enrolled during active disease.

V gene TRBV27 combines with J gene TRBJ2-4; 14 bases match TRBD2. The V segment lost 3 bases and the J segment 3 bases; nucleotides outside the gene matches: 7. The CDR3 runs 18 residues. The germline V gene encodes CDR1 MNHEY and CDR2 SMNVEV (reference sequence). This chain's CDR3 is CASSLGLAGVTGKNIQYF. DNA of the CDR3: TGTGCCAGCAGTTTGGGACTAGCGGGAGTAACCGGCAAAAACATTCAGTACTTC.

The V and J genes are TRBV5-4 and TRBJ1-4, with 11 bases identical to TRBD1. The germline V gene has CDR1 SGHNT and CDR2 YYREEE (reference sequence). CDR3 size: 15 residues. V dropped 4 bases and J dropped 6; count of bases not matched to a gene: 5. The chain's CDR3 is CASSPGDRGDEKLFF. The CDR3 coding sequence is TGTGCCAGCAGCCCTGGGGACAGGGGGGATGAAAAACTGTTTTTT.

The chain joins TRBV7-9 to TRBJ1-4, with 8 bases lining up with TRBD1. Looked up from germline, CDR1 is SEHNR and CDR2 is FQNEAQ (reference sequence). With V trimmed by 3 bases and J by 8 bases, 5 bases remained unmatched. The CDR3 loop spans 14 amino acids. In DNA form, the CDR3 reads TGTGCCAGCAGCTTCGGGACAGGCCTAGAAAAACTGTTTTTT. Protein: CASSFGTGLEKLFF.

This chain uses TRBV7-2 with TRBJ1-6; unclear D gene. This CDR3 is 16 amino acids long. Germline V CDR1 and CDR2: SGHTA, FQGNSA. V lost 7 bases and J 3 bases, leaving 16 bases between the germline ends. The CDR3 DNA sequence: TGTGCCAGCAATCCCGCCGGAGTTAACTATAATTCACCCCTCCACTTT. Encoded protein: CASNPAGVNYNSPLHF.

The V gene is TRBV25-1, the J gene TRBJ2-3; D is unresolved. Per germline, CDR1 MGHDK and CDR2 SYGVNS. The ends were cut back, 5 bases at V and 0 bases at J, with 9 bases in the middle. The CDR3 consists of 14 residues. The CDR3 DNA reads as TGTGCCAGCAGTTTCAGTGCTAGCACAGATACGCAGTATTTT. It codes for CASSFSASTDTQYF.

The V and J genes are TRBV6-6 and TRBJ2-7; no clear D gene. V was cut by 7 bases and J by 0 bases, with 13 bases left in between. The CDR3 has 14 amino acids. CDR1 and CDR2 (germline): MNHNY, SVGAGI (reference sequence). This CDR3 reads CASIYSVASYEQYF. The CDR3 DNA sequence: TGTGCCAGCATCTACTCAGTGGCCTCCTACGAGCAGTACTTC.

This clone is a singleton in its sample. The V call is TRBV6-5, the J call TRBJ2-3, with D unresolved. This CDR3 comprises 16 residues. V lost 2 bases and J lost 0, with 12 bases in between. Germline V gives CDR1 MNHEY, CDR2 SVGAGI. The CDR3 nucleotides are TGTGCCAGCAGTTACGGTACAGACCCTAGCACAGATACGCAGTATTTT. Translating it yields CASSYGTDPSTDTQYF.

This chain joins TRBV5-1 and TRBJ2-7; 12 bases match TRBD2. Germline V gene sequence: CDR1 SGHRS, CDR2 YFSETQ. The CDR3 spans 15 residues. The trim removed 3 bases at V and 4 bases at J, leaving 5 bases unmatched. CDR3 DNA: TGCGCCAGCAGCTACAGACTAGCGGGGGTTTACGAGCAGTACTTC. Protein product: CASSYRLAGVYEQYF.

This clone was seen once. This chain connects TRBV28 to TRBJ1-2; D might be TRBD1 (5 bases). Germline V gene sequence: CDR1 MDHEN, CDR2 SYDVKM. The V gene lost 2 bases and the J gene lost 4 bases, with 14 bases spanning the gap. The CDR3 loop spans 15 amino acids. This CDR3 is CASSLVGRGFYGYTF. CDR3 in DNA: TGTGCCAGCAGTTTAGTAGGGCGGGGGTTCTATGGCTACACCTTC.

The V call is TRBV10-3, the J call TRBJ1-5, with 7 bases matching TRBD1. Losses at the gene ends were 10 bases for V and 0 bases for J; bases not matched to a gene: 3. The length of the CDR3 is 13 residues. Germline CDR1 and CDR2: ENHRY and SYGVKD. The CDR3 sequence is CATGDSSNQPQHF. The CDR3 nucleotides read TGTGCCACCGGGGACAGTAGCAATCAGCCCCAGCATTTT.